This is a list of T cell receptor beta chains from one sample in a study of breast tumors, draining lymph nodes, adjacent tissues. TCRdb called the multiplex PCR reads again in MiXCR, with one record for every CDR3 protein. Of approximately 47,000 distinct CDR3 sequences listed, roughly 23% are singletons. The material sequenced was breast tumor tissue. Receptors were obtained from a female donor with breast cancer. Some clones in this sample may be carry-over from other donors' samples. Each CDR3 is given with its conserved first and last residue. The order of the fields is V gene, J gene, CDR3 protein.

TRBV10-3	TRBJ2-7	CAIGGSEAYEQYF
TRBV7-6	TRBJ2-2	CASSSRVNTGELFF
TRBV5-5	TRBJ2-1	CASSRWDGDNEQFF
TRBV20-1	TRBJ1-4	CSARSVEDEKLFF
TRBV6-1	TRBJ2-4	CASSEGGATSYIQYF
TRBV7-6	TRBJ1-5	CASSLGRDQPQHF
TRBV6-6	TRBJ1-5	CASSRAGSGSNQPQHF
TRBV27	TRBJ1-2	CASSSPQQGTYGYTF
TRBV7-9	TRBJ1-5	CASSQGGTSNQPQHF
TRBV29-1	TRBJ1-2	CSAGQGVDGYTF
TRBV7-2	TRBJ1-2	CASSRQGGGSGYTF
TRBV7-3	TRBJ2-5	CASSKTGTETQYF
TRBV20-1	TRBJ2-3	CSADRGRLAGDTQYF
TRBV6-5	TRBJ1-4	CASSKLRLGNEKLFF
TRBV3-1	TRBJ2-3	CASSQDLNSGLITDTQYF
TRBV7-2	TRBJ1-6	CASSPLWNSPLHF
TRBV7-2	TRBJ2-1	CASSLLGLNEQLF
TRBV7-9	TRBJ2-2	CASSYKGTSGTSNTGELFF
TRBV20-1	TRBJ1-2	CSARATSGGVYGYTF
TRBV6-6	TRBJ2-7	CASSFNRYPRYEQYF
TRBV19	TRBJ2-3	CASSIWGQGHTDTQYF
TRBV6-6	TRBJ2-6	CASMDTGALAGANVLTF
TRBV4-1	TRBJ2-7	CASSRGGAGTYEGQYF
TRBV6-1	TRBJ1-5	CASSEVDASQPQHF
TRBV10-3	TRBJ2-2	CAISKQGAGELFF
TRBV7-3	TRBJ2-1	CASSLRGSYNEQFF
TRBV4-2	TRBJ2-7	CASSQAGTSGPEQYF
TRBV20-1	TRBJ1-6	CSARGQGASSPLHF
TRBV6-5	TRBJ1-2	CARMASNYGYTF
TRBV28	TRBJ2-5	CASTSVGLNNQETQYF
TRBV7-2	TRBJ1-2	CASSLFRQGYGYTF
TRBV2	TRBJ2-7	CASTPNGRPYEQYF
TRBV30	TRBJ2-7	CAWNLKQGPSYEQYF
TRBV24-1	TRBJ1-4	CATSDGAGTGVEKLFF
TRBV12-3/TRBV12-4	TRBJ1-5	CASSPPGGGNQPQHF
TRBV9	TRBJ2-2	CASSATGQLTGELFF
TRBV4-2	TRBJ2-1	CASSQGVAGAYNEQFF
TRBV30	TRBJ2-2	CALGPGTGELFF
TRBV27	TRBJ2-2	CASSEVAPNTGELFF
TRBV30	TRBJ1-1	CAWSVGPRAFF
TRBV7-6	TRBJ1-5	CASSSGTGFNQPQHF
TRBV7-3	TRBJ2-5	CASSLTPRETQYF
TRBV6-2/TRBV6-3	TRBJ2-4	CASSPTGSQTNIQYF
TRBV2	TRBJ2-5	CASRFGTGGRAETQYF
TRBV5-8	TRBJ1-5	CASSLGGDAQPQHF
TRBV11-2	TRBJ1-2	CASSFEGGYGYTF
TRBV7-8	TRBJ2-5	CASSAGLAGEETQYF
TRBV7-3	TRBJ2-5	CASSPSGTSETQYF
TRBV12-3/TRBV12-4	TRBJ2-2	CASSPTTDTGELFF
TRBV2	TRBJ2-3	CASSSRRASTDTQYF
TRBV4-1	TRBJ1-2	CASSQDRVQGRGLYGYTF
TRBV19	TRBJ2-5	CASSSTGLGQETQYF